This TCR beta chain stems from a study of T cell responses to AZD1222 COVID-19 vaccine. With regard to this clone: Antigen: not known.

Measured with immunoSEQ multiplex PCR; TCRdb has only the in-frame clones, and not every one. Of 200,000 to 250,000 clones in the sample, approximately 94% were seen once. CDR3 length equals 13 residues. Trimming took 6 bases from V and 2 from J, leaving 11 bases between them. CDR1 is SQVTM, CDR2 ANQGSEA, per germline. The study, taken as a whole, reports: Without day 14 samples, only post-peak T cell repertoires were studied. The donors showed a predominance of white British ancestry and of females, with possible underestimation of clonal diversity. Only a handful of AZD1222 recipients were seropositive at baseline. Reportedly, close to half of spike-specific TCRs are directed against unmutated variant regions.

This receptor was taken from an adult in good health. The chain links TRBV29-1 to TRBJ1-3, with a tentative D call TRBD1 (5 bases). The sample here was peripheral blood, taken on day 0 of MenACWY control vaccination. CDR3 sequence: CSVAQGPGNTIYF. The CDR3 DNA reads TGCAGCGTCGCGCAGGGTCCTGGAAACACCATATATTTT.